This TCR beta chain was sequenced in a study of OX40 agonist ivuxolimab in advanced cancers. In the study overall: People who had prior anti-PD-1, anti-PD-L1 or anti-CTLA-4 therapy could take part, and around 40% had some.

Comment on this clone: The antigen remains undetermined.

Looked up from germline, CDR1 is LGHNA and CDR2 is YNFKEQ. The CDR3 has 13 residues. The V gene end was trimmed by 1 base and the J gene end by 12 bases; junction bases not matched to a gene: 6. The study, taken as a whole, reports: Partial responders receiving 0.1-3.0 mg/kg showed among the lowest clonal expansion. Average numbers of expanded clones were greater in CD8+ T cells than in CD4+.

Blood sampling took place at baseline, cycle 4 day 1, and cycle 7 day 1. Profiling relied on immunoSEQ multiplex PCR, and the TCRdb table lists in-frame clones only, not all of them. The table records just under 35,000 clones, around 92% of them present only once. The input for sequencing was CD4+ or CD8+ T cells sorted from blood, taken in a trial of the OX40 agonist ivuxolimab. The chain recombines TRBV4-2 with TRBJ2-1; 7 bases agree with TRBD2. The origin of this receptor is an adult with an advanced solid tumor such as melanoma, head and neck, liver or kidney cancer. CDR3 region: CASSQGGGGSQFF. The CDR3, as DNA: TGTGCCAGCAGCCAAGGAGGCGGGGGATCGCAGTTCTTC.